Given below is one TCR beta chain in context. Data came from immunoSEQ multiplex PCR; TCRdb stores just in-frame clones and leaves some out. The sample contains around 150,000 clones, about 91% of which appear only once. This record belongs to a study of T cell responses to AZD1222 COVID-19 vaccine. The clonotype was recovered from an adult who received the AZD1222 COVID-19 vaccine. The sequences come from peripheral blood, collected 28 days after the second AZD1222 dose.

CDR3: CASKPIQGFGNTIYF. The CDR3 DNA reads TGTGCCAGCAAACCAATACAGGGTTTTGGAAACACCATATATTTT. The chain links TRBV27 to TRBJ1-3; D possibly corresponds to TRBD1 (6 bases). Trimming cost V 7 bases and J 3 bases, with 16 bases left between them. Germline V gives CDR1 MNHEY, CDR2 SMNVEV (reference sequence). CDR3 size: 15 residues.